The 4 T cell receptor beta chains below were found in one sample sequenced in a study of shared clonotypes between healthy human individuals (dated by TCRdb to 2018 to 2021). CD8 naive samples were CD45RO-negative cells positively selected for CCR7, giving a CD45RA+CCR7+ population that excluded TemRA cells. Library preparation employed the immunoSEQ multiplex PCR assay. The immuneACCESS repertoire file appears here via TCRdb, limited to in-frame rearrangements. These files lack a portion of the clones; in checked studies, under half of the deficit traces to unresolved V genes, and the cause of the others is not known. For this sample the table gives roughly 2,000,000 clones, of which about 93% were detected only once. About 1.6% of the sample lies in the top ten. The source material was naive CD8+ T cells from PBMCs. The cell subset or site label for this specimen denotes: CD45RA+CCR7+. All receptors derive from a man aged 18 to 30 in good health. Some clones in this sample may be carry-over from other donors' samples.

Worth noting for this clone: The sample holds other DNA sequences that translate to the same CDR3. CDR3 bases: TGCGCCAGCAGCTTGTGGGCGGGGAGCACAGATACGCAGTATTTT. Translation gives CASSLWAGSTDTQYF. The rearrangement links TRBV5-1 to TRBJ2-3; D is perhaps TRBD2 (6 bases). The germline gives CDR1 SGHRS, CDR2 YFSETQ. The ends were cut back, 1 base at V and 0 bases at J, with 9 bases in the middle. The CDR3 consists of 15 residues.

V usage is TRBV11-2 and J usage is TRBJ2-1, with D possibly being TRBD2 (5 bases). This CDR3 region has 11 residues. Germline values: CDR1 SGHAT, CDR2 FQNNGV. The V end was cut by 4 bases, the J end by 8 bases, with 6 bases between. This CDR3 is CASSSGDEQFF. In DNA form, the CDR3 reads TGTGCCAGCAGCTCCGGGGATGAGCAGTTCTTC. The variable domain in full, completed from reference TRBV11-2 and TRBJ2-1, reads EAGVAQSPRYKIIEKRQSVAFWCNPISGHATLYWYQQILGQGPKLLIQFQNNGVVDDSQLPKDRFSAERLKGVDSTLKIQPAKLEDSAVYLCASSSGDEQFFGPGTRLTVL.

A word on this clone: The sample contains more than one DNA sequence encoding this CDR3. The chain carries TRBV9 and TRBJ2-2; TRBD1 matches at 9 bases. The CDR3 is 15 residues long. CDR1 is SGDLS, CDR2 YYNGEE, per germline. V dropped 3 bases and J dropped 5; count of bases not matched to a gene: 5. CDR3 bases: TGTGCCAGCAGCGCCCGGACAGGGGTGACCGGGGAGCTGTTTTTT. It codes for CASSARTGVTGELFF.

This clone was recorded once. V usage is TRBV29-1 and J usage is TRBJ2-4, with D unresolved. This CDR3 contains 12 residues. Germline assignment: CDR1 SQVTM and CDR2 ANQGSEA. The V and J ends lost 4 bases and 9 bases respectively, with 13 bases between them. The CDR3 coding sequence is TGCAGCGTTGTCCCAGATTCCGGCATTCAGTACTTC. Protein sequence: CSVVPDSGIQYF. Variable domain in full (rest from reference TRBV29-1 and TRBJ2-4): SAVISQKPSRDICQRGTSLTIQCQVDSQVTMMFWYRQQPGQSLTLIATANQGSEATYESGFVIDKFPISRPNLTFSTLTVSNMSPEDSSIYLCSVVPDSGIQYFGAGTRLSVL.